This TCR beta chain was obtained from a study of shared clonotypes between healthy human individuals. The CDR3 is made up of 14 amino acids. The germline CDR1 and CDR2 sequences are SEHNR and FQNEAQ (reference sequence). V was pared by 5 bases and J by 5 bases, with 13 bases between. For sorted subsets, 150 to 200 ng DNA per replicate equaled approximately 32,000 T cell genomes. The table came from immunoSEQ multiplex PCR; TCRdb's copy has only in-frame clones and leaves some out. The table lists around 700,000 clones, around 72% of them singletons. Broader study findings: The generation probabilities recorded for non-shared clonotypes fell below those of clonotypes shared by all four donors. The naive CD4 repertoires of several donors were compared, and about 5% of clonotypes were shared. In general, naive subsets displayed greater estimated richness than memory subsets did.

In this sample, this clone turned up a few times. The antigen is unknown. The chain combines TRBV7-9 with TRBJ2-1, with TRBD2 as a possible D gene (5 bases). The receptor's source is a woman aged 25-40 years in good health. Sequences were obtained from memory CD4+ T cells sorted from blood. As for subset: CD45RA-negative fraction. The DNA for the CDR3 is TGTGCCAGCAGCCTACGGACTGCTAACAATGAGCAGTTCTTC. Residues: CASSLRTANNEQFF.